This T cell receptor (beta chain) was captured in a study of PD-L1 blockade in urothelial cancer. Study-level background: Dosed intravenously at 1,200 mg every 3 weeks, atezolizumab was initiated by patients in the mid-2010s.

Findings and caveats of the study: Better progression-free and overall survival followed lower pretreatment blood clonality.

This sample's time point: peripheral blood 6 weeks after treatment start. The method was immunoSEQ multiplex PCR; TCRdb's version includes in-frame clones alone and lacks a portion of them. Altogether more than 90,000 clones are present, 91% being singletons, with the ten largest covering 3% to 4.5%. Worth noting for this clone: Antigen specificity is unknown. This sample also contains other DNA sequences that code for the same CDR3.

Germline loops: CDR1 SGDLS, CDR2 YYNGEE. The CDR3 has 14 amino acids. The V end lost 2 bases, the J end lost 1 base, and 10 bases lay between the germline ends. This receptor was obtained from a man aged 55 to 70 with urothelial cancer. This material consisted of PBMCs, taken around atezolizumab (anti-PD-L1) treatment. This chain connects TRBV9 to TRBJ2-7; a weak D match, TRBD2 (5 bases). The CDR3 DNA follows: TGTGCCAGCAGCGTGGGTGGGAGTTCCTACGAGCAGTACTTC. Protein sequence: CASSVGGSSYEQYF. Full variable domain (remainder filled in from reference TRBV9 and TRBJ2-7): DSGVTQTPKHLITATGQRVTLRCSPRSGDLSVYWYQQSLDQGLQFLIQYYNGEERAKGNILERFSAQQFPDLHSELNLSSLELGDSALYFCASSVGGSSYEQYFGPGTRLTVT.